This T cell receptor beta chain was profiled in a study of blood T cell repertoires in COVID-19. Overall study: From the United States, Italy and Spain came samples of acute and convalescent COVID-19.

The assay was immunoSEQ multiplex PCR, and TCRdb's table has in-frame clones only and misses some. The repertoire has around 150,000 clones, 92% of them found once; the top ten carry approximately 4.9%. The clonotype comes from a man under 40 with COVID-19, enrolled during active disease. Sequencing was done on a sample of peripheral blood.

CDR3 in amino acids: CASKETGFDGYTF. In DNA, the CDR3 is TGTGCCAGTAAAGAGACGGGTTTTGACGGCTACACCTTC. The gene calls are TRBV19 and TRBJ1-2; D is unclear. Germline CDR1 and CDR2: LNHDA and SQIVND (reference sequence). CDR3 length: 13 residues. Between the trimmed V and J ends, which lost 7 bases and 8 bases, there was a span of 17 bases.